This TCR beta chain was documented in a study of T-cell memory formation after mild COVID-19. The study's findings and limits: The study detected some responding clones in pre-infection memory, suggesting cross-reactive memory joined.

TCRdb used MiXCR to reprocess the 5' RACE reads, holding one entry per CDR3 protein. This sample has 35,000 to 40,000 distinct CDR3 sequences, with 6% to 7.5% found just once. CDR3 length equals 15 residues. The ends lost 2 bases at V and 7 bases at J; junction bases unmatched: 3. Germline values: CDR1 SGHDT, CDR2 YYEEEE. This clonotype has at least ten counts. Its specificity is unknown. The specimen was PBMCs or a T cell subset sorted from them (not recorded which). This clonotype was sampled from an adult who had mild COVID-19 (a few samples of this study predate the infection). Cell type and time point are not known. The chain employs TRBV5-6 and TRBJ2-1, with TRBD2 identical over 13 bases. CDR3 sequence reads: CASSFRTSGRNEQFF. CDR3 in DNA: TGTGCCAGCAGCTTCCGGACTAGCGGGAGAAATGAGCAGTTCTTC.